Following are 4 T cell receptor beta chains from one sample sequenced in a study of blood T cells in healthy people across ages. The second PCR ran about 6 to 12 cycles with a sample-barcoded 5' primer and J-beta primers. TCRdb reanalysed the 5' RACE reads using MiXCR and keeps one entry per CDR3 protein. This table has about 570,000 distinct CDR3 sequences, 25% to 30% appearing once. What was sequenced was blood. The source is a woman aged 70-85 years in good health.

This clonotype was detected many times. The gene calls are TRBV7-9 and TRBJ1-2; 7 bases match TRBD1. The CDR3 runs to 15 residues. CDR1 is SEHNR, CDR2 FQNEAQ, per germline (reference sequence). The J segment lost 2 bases and the V segment lost 2 bases, leaving 5 bases of the junction unmatched. As DNA, the CDR3 is TGTGCCAGCAGCTTACAGGGGGGATCGAACTATGGCTACACCTTC. Protein sequence: CASSLQGGSNYGYTF.

This chain uses TRBV27 with TRBJ2-5; TRBD2 aligns across 11 bases. The CDR3 has 15 residues. V was clipped by 2 bases and J by 3 bases; unmatched bases: 2. Germline CDR1 is MNHEY and CDR2 is SMNVEV (reference sequence). CDR3 DNA: TGTGCCAGCAGTTTAATTAGCGGGGGGGAAGAGACCCAGTACTTC. This sequence encodes CASSLISGGEETQYF.

The rearrangement links TRBV2 to TRBJ2-1; a possible D gene is TRBD2 (6 bases). There are 15 residues in the CDR3. Between the trimmed V and J ends, which lost 2 bases and 8 bases, there was a span of 16 bases. Germline CDR1 is SNHLY and CDR2 is FYNNEI. For the CDR3, the DNA is TGTGCCAGCAGTGAAACGGGGGTTAGAGGGGATGAGCAGTTCTTC. Amino acids: CASSETGVRGDEQFF.

The chain carries TRBV6-5 and TRBJ1-2; the match to TRBD1 covers 10 bases. The CDR3 runs 13 residues. The V and J ends lost 7 bases and 6 bases, in that order; junction bases with no gene match: 5. Germline loops: CDR1 MNHEY, CDR2 SVGAGI. CDR3 coding DNA: TGTGCCAGCAAAAAGACAGGGGGCGATGGCTACACCTTC. Translated: CASKKTGGDGYTF.